The T cell receptor (beta chain) described here comes from a study of cytomegalovirus exposure and HLA in healthy donors. Study context: Researchers previously reported finding just under 120 million unique TCR beta sequences from about 179 million T cells. Study-wide results and limits: The study had only CMV serostatus as immune exposure information. Cytomegalovirus association was listed for approximately 160 TCR beta chains.

It was with 60 Vbeta and 13 Jbeta primers that the PCR ran. Sequencing was performed with immunoSEQ multiplex PCR; in TCRdb, only in-frame clones are kept and a portion is missing. The table shows roughly 120,000 clones, with around a tenth occurring only once. Of note for this clone: The antigen remains undetermined.

The CDR3 sequence is 13 residues long. Germline V gives CDR1 SQVTM, CDR2 ANQGSEA. Trimming cost V 6 bases and J 0 bases, with 11 bases left between them. The chain couples TRBV29-1 to TRBJ2-5, with D perhaps matching TRBD1 (6 bases). The specimen sequenced was PBMCs. The TCR sequence derives from a man younger than 40 in good health and CMV-seronegative. The CDR3: CSVRGQYQETQYF. The CDR3 nucleotides read TGCAGCGTGCGCGGACAGTACCAAGAGACCCAGTACTTC.